A single sample gave rise to the 15 T cell receptor beta chains below, sequenced in a study of T cells in Graves' hyperthyroidism and ophthalmopathy. TCR beta CDR3 regions were amplified from RNA transcripts. The HTBI set primed first-round TCR CDR3 RT-PCR. TCRdb analysed the multiplex PCR reads with MiXCR anew, one entry per CDR3 protein. This sample yields 660,000 or so distinct CDR3 sequences, of which under 25% are seen a single time; about 35% belongs to the top ten. Sequencing was carried out using blood. The receptors stem from a man between 25 and 39 years old with Graves' ophthalmopathy.

This clonotype was picked up many times. This chain links TRBV27 with TRBJ1-1, with D tentatively TRBD1 (5 bases). The V gene's germline CDR1 is MNHEY and CDR2 SMNVEV (reference sequence). The CDR3 is made up of 16 amino acids. V shed 3 bases and J shed 3 bases, with 17 bases lying between them. CDR3 DNA sequence: TGTGCCAGCAGTTTCAGGCAGACAGTTTCACACACTGAAGCTTTCTTT. Translation gives CASSFRQTVSHTEAFF.

At least ten counts were recorded for this clonotype. This chain joins TRBV2 and TRBJ2-1, with 8 bases that match TRBD2. The CDR3 has 15 amino acids. Germline V gives CDR1 SNHLY, CDR2 FYNNEI. Trimming at V came to 3 bases and at J to 8 bases, leaving 9 bases not matched to a gene. CDR3 DNA: TGTGCCAGCAGTGAGGGTAGCGGGAATAACGATGAGCAGTTCTTC. The encoded protein is CASSEGSGNNDEQFF.

In this sample, this clonotype turned up a few times. The gene calls are TRBV7-9 and TRBJ2-1; possibly TRBD1 for D (6 bases). Trimming stripped 5 bases from V and 0 bases from J, with 23 bases between. The germline gives CDR1 SEHNR, CDR2 FQNEAQ (reference sequence). The CDR3 runs 19 residues. CDR3 loop: CASSPAQGRLHSSYNEQFF. The CDR3 DNA reads as TGTGCCAGCAGCCCGGCCCAGGGGCGGTTGCATAGCTCCTACAATGAGCAGTTCTTC.

The chain uses TRBV5-4 and TRBJ1-2; TRBD1 is a possible D gene (6 bases). Germline V gives CDR1 SGHNT, CDR2 YYREEE (reference sequence). The CDR3 spans 15 residues. V was pared by 3 bases and J by 0 bases, with 12 bases between. DNA for the CDR3: TGTGCCAGCAGCTCCAGGACAGACTCTAACTATGGCTACACCTTC. It codes for CASSSRTDSNYGYTF.

The chain carries TRBV5-1 and TRBJ2-5, with D perhaps matching TRBD2 (6 bases). This CDR3 is built from 14 residues. Trimming removed 6 bases at V and 2 bases at J, with 14 bases between. The germline CDR1 and CDR2 sequences are SGHRS and YFSETQ. The chain's CDR3 is CASTLTAGQETQYF. CDR3 sequence (DNA): TGCGCCAGCACCCTGACCGCGGGACAAGAGACCCAGTACTTC.

This clonotype occurred a few times. CDR3 coding DNA: TGTGCCAGCAGTCGCTACCCCCCGCACCACGCCAAAAACATTCAGTACTTC. As protein: CASSRYPPHHAKNIQYF. This rearrangement joins TRBV27 to TRBJ2-4; D gene uncertain. The CDR3 consists of 17 residues. Germline values: CDR1 MNHEY, CDR2 SMNVEV (reference sequence). V was cut by 5 bases and J by 1 base, with 18 bases left in between.

V is TRBV19 and J is TRBJ2-2, with TRBD1 identical over 8 bases. J was trimmed by 3 bases and V by 1 base; bases with no gene match: 4. The CDR3 extends over 16 amino acids. The germline V gene encodes CDR1 LNHDA and CDR2 SQIVND (reference sequence). The CDR3 loop reads CASSIAGQGDTGELFF. The CDR3 coding sequence is TGTGCCAGTAGTATAGCCGGACAGGGTGACACCGGGGAGCTGTTTTTT.

This clonotype came up many times. CDR3: CSASLRGAHSATYEQYF. Written as DNA, the CDR3 is TGCAGTGCTAGTTTGCGGGGGGCGCACTCCGCTACCTACGAGCAGTACTTC. The genes are TRBV20-1 and TRBJ2-7; the match to TRBD2 covers 8 bases. Trimming removed 3 bases from V and 2 bases from J; junction bases left unmatched: 15. This CDR3 spans 17 amino acids. CDR1 DFQATT and CDR2 SNEGSKA come from the germline V gene (reference sequence).

This clonotype was seen a handful of times. The V gene is TRBV2, the J gene TRBJ2-5; D may be TRBD1 (6 bases). Between the trimmed V and J ends, which lost 8 bases and 1 base, there was a span of 23 bases. The length of the CDR3 is 17 residues. Per the germline V gene, CDR1 is SNHLY and CDR2 is FYNNEI. The CDR3 nucleotides read TGTGCCAGCTTCCGGGGCTTCTCGAAAGGGGGCCAAGAGACCCAGTACTTC. Protein product: CASFRGFSKGGQETQYF. Full variable domain (outside the CDR3, taken from reference TRBV2 and TRBJ2-5): EPEVTQTPSHQVTQMGQEVILRCVPISNHLYFYWYRQILGQKVEFLVSFYNNEISEKSEIFDDQFSVERPDGSNFTLKIRSTKLEDSAMYFCASFRGFSKGGQETQYFGPGTRLLVL.

In regard to this clonotype: This may stem from a read error, because a much larger clone lies one nucleotide away. The V gene is TRBV20-1, the J gene TRBJ2-5, with a weak D call TRBD2 (5 bases). Trimming shortened V by 0 bases and J by 9 bases, and 8 bases separated the two germline ends. The CDR3 runs 11 residues. Germline CDR1 DFQATT, CDR2 SNEGSKA (reference sequence). CDR3 nucleotides: TGCAGTGCTAGAGATAGCGAGGCCCAGTACTTC. Translated: CSARDSEAQYF.

This clonotype showed up many times. This chain connects TRBV27 to TRBJ1-2; 7 bases match TRBD1. Germline loops: CDR1 MNHEY, CDR2 SMNVEV (reference sequence). The CDR3 spans 14 residues. V lost 5 bases to trimming and J lost 6 bases; unmatched junction nucleotides: 9. CDR3 region: CASSERGPSDGYTF. CDR3 bases: TGTGCCAGCAGTGAAAGGGGGCCCAGTGATGGCTACACCTTC.

This chain links TRBV19 with TRBJ1-5; D gene uncertain. V gave up 6 bases and J gave up 4 bases, with 10 bases separating them. The CDR3 has 13 amino acids. Per the germline V gene, CDR1 is LNHDA and CDR2 is SQIVND (reference sequence). DNA of the CDR3: TGTGCCAGTAGAGGGCAAATTAATCAGCCCCAGCATTTT. Translated, it gives CASRGQINQPQHF.

This clonotype was observed many times. The V call is TRBV5-1, the J call TRBJ2-1; maybe TRBD1 (5 bases). V was shortened by 5 bases and J by 6 bases, with 12 bases between the two germline ends. The CDR3 is 13 amino acids. In germline, CDR1 is SGHRS, CDR2 YFSETQ. This chain's CDR3 is CASRPGFGNEQFF. The CDR3 coding sequence is TGCGCCAGCAGACCAGGGTTCGGCAATGAGCAGTTCTTC.

The J gene is TRBJ2-1, the V gene TRBV7-2, with 8 bases fitting TRBD1. The junction had 5 bases not matched to a gene; V was cut back by 5 bases and J by 5 bases. The CDR3 loop spans 14 amino acids. Germline CDR1 SGHTA, CDR2 FQGNSA. Here the CDR3 reads CASSPKDRDNEQFF. The CDR3 DNA reads as TGTGCCAGCAGCCCGAAGGACAGGGACAATGAGCAGTTCTTC.

This clonotype was observed a few times. The chain has TRBV6-1 and TRBJ2-1; 10 nucleotides match TRBD1. Germline CDR1 reads MNHNS; CDR2 reads SASEGT. The CDR3 contains 14 residues. Germline trimming cut 7 bases from V and 6 bases from J; bases unmatched to any gene: 6. The CDR3 DNA is TGTGCCAGCACCTATGACAGGGGGCTCAATGAGCAGTTCTTC. This gives the protein CASTYDRGLNEQFF.